This paragraph covers one T cell receptor (beta chain) sequence. This clone was seen just once. Its target antigen remains unknown. Base quality data are lacking; no much larger clone is found one base away. This specimen comes from a study of control samples from healthy donors and cancer patients (dated by TCRdb to 2018 to 2021). Per the germline V gene (reference sequence), GTSNPN is the CDR1 and SVGIG is the CDR2. V loses 5 bases, J loses 5 bases, and the germline ends lie 12 bases apart. CDR3 length: 12 amino acids, cysteine to phenylalanine. Only CDR3 DNA remains: 36 bases, in frame from the first base. The library was obtained by the immunoSEQ multiplex PCR assay. This immuneACCESS table, as held by TCRdb, lists in-frame sequences with V and J called but not all clones. Of the missing ones, under half trace to an unresolved V gene in checked studies; the others have no known cause. The sample contains approximately 74,000 clones, approximately 94% of them found a single time. The ten largest clones take up around 2.8% of the sample.

The sequence derives from a woman younger than 45 in good health. Material: blood. The V gene is TRBV30 and the J gene is TRBJ1-1, with the D gene not clear enough to name. In nucleotide form, the sequence is TGTGCCTGGCAAAGTGGGCAGACTGAAGCTTTCTTT. It translates as CAWQSGQTEAFF.